These T cell receptor beta chains were read from a single sample in a study of shared clonotypes between healthy human individuals. Clones were sequenced by immunoSEQ multiplex PCR, and TCRdb holds only the in-frame ones, with some missing. The sample consists of about 1.4 million clones, about 96% of them appearing once. Sequencing used naive CD4+ T cells sorted from blood. Every receptor here comes from a man younger than 45 in good health. CDR3s include the opening cysteine and the closing phenylalanine or tryptophan. A D gene is named only where the DNA matches it firmly.

d_gene,j_gene,v_gene,CDR3nt,CDR3aa
NA,TRBJ2-3,TRBV10-1,TGCGCCAGCAGTGAGTCCGGACCAGATACGCAGTATTTT,CASSESGPDTQYF
NA,TRBJ1-5,TRBV5-4,TGTGCCAGCAGCTTTGAGTTGGGGGACCAGCCCCAGCATTTT,CASSFELGDQPQHF
TRBD2,TRBJ2-3,TRBV28,TGTGCCATCAGCGGGAGTGGTCTCGGGACAGATACGCAGTATTTT,CAISGSGLGTDTQYF
NA,TRBJ2-1,TRBV6-1,TGTGCCAGCAGTGAAGCGCTTCTGAGGGCCGAGCAGTTCTTC,CASSEALLRAEQFF
NA,TRBJ1-1,TRBV7-3,TGTGCCAGCAGTTTCACTGGGTCGGGCACTGAAGCTTTCTTT,CASSFTGSGTEAFF
TRBD2,TRBJ2-1,TRBV28,TGTGCCAGCAGTTTACCCCTCCTAGCGGGAATGGGCAATGAGCAGTTCTTC,CASSLPLLAGMGNEQFF
TRBD1,TRBJ1-5,TRBV15,TGTGCCACCAGAGCTCCGGGACAGATGAATCAGCCCCAGCATTTT,CATRAPGQMNQPQHF
NA,TRBJ1-3,TRBV27,TGTGCCAGCGCACTGGGTCCATTTGGTGGAAACACCATATATTTT,CASALGPFGGNTIYF
TRBD2,TRBJ2-3,TRBV4-2,TGTGCCAGCAGCCCTCGCCCGAGTGGACTAGCGGGAGTACGGAGGAGGGATACGCAGTATTTT,CASSPRPSGLAGVRRRDTQYF
NA,TRBJ2-1,TRBV18,TGTGCCAGCTCACCAGACGGTTCCAGACAGTTCTTC,CASSPDGSRQFF